This TCR beta chain was obtained from a study of radiation and T cells in renal cell carcinoma. The germline gives CDR1 LNHDA, CDR2 SQIVND (reference sequence). The V end lost 5 bases, the J end lost 6 bases, and 11 bases lay between the germline ends. This CDR3 comprises 12 residues. Documented time point: blood 2 weeks post-SBRT. Regarding treatment: 15 Gy SBRT to primary tumor, nephrectomy 4 weeks later. Radiation-treated patients gave blood at baseline, week 2 and week 4. Findings and limits, study-wide: From baseline, blood top tumor clonotypes peaked at 2 weeks post-radiation. Pretreatment tumor biopsies were lacking, so baseline clonotypes are unknown.

Produced via immunoSEQ multiplex PCR; TCRdb's table is partial and in-frame only. The repertoire has about 150,000 clones, 80% to 90% of them found once; the top ten carry approximately 12%. With respect to this clone: Its matching antigen is unknown.

This sequence was found in a woman between 45 and 60 years old with renal cell carcinoma. The sequencing used blood, collected from a patient whose treatment included radiotherapy and nephrectomy. This sequence joins TRBV19 and TRBJ2-7, with no clear D. The CDR3 nucleotides read TGTGCCAGTAGTTCCTCTCATGGCGAGCAGTACTTC. It encodes CASSSSHGEQYF.